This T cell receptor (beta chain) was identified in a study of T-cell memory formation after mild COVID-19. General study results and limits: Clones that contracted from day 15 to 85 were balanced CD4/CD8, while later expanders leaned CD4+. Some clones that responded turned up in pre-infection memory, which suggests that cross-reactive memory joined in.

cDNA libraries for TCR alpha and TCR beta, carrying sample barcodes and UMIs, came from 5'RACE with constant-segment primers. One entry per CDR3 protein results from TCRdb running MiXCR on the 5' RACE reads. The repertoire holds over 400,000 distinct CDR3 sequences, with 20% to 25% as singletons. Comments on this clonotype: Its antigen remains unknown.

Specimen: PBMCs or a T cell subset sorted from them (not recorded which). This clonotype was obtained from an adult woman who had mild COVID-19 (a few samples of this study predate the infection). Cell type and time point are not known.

This chain's CDR3 is CASSLDSQLSYEQYF. CDR3 coding DNA: TGTGCCAGCAGCTTGGACAGCCAACTCTCCTACGAGCAGTACTTC. The chain uses TRBV5-5 and TRBJ2-7, with unresolved D. V lost 0 bases to trimming and J lost 0 bases, with 10 bases between them. The CDR3 loop spans 15 amino acids. CDR1 and CDR2 from the germline V gene are SGHKS and YYEKEE (reference sequence).